Shown below are 17 T cell receptor beta chains from a single sample sequenced in a study of shared clonotypes between healthy human individuals. Measured with immunoSEQ multiplex PCR; TCRdb has only the in-frame clones, and not every one. The table shows about 1.5 million clones, with approximately 98% occurring only once. Sequencing was performed on naive CD4+ T cells sorted from blood. Subset described: CD45RA+ positively selected. These receptors came from a man aged 25 to 45 in good health.

This clone was counted a single time. The chain links TRBV15 to TRBJ1-2; unclear D gene. Germline CDR1 and CDR2: LNHNV and YYDKDF (reference sequence). CDR3 length equals 14 residues. V was clipped by 0 bases and J by 5 bases, with 10 bases between them. The CDR3 DNA reads as TGTGCCACCAGCAGAGATTTCAGTTCGTATGGCTACACCTTC. This sequence encodes CATSRDFSSYGYTF.

The V and J genes are TRBV15 and TRBJ2-3; maybe TRBD1 (6 bases). The CDR3 is 13 amino acids. The V end lost 5 bases, the J end lost 1 base, and 7 bases lay between the germline ends. CDR1 and CDR2 from the germline V gene are LNHNV and YYDKDF (reference sequence). CDR3 residues: CATSHRGTDTQYF. Here the CDR3 DNA reads TGTGCCACCAGCCACAGGGGCACAGATACGCAGTATTTT.

The chain employs TRBV7-9 and TRBJ2-5; D tentatively fits TRBD1 or TRBD2 (5 bases each). Germline-derived CDR1 and CDR2 are SEHNR and FQNEAQ (reference sequence). CDR3 length: 15 residues. Trimming shortened V by 5 bases and J by 5 bases, and 18 bases separated the two germline ends. The CDR3 spells CASSAPGRRAETQYF. CDR3 DNA sequence: TGTGCCAGCAGCGCTCCGGGACGCCGGGCGGAGACCCAGTACTTC. The full variable domain, with the rest looked up from reference TRBV7-9 and TRBJ2-5, is DTGVSQNPRHKITKRGQNVTFRCDPISEHNRLYWYRQTLGQGPEFLTYFQNEAQLEKSRLLSDRFSAERPKGSFSTLEIQRTEQGDSAMYLCASSAPGRRAETQYFGPGTRLLVL.

The rearrangement joins TRBV7-6 to TRBJ2-7; no clear D gene. V lost 0 bases and J 0 bases, leaving 12 bases between the germline ends. The CDR3 spans 16 residues. Per the germline V gene, CDR1 is SGHVS and CDR2 is FNYEAQ. The CDR3 nucleotides are TGTGCCAGCAGCTTAGCGCCGGAGATGAACTCCTACGAGCAGTACTTC. Protein: CASSLAPEMNSYEQYF.

V usage is TRBV28 and J usage is TRBJ2-7; 12 bases fit TRBD1. This CDR3 has 16 amino acids. With V trimmed by 3 bases and J by 5 bases, 8 bases remained unmatched. The germline gives CDR1 MDHEN, CDR2 SYDVKM. The CDR3 spells CASSLSGTGGWDEQYF. Written as DNA, the CDR3 is TGTGCCAGCAGTTTGTCCGGGACAGGGGGCTGGGACGAGCAGTACTTC.

A note on this clone: Other DNA sequences in this specimen translate into the identical CDR3. This chain links TRBV6-5 with TRBJ2-7; 7 nucleotides agree with TRBD2. CDR3 length equals 13 residues. The germline CDR1 and CDR2 sequences are MNHEY and SVGAGI. V was pared by 6 bases and J by 2 bases, with 4 bases of the junction left unmatched. The CDR3 DNA reads TGTGCCAGCAGGGGCGGGACTACCTACGAGCAGTACTTC. Residues: CASRGGTTYEQYF.

The V call is TRBV6-1, the J call TRBJ2-5; a weak D match, TRBD1 (5 bases). This CDR3 is 14 amino acids long. Trimming stripped 4 bases from V and 2 bases from J, with 11 bases between. Germline CDR1 MNHNS, CDR2 SASEGT. CDR3 loop: CASSGRTLQETQYF. The CDR3 nucleotides are TGTGCCAGCAGTGGACGGACACTGCAAGAGACCCAGTACTTC.

The chain combines TRBV11-3 with TRBJ2-1, with D possibly matching TRBD2 (6 bases). The CDR3 is made up of 13 amino acids. Germline CDR1 is SGHNT and CDR2 is YENEEA. Trimming took 2 bases from V and 8 from J, leaving 10 bases between them. CDR3 sequence: CASSLPPGDEQFF. The CDR3 DNA sequence: TGTGCCAGCAGCTTACCCCCGGGGGATGAGCAGTTCTTC. Together with reference TRBV11-3 and TRBJ2-1, the CDR3 gives the full variable domain: EAGVVQSPRYKIIEKKQPVAFWCNPISGHNTLYWYLQNLGQGPELLIRYENEEAVDDSQLPKDRFSAERLKGVDSTLKIQPAELGDSAVYLCASSLPPGDEQFFGPGTRLTVL.

To note about this clone: Within the sample, other DNA sequences also encode this same CDR3. This rearrangement joins TRBV2 to TRBJ1-1; D is perhaps TRBD1 (5 bases). There are 13 residues in the CDR3. V lost 6 bases, J lost 0 bases, and 8 bases lay in between. Germline V lookup: CDR1 SNHLY, CDR2 FYNNEI. The CDR3 spells CASRGHLNTEAFF. The CDR3, as DNA: TGTGCCAGCAGAGGACACTTGAACACTGAAGCTTTCTTT.

V gene TRBV30 combines with J gene TRBJ1-1; TRBD1 is a possible D gene (5 bases). V lost 6 bases, J lost 5 bases, and 10 bases lay in between. The CDR3 runs 11 residues. Germline CDR1 and CDR2: GTSNPN and SVGIG (reference sequence). The CDR3 loop reads CACLGVTEAFF. The CDR3 coding sequence is TGTGCCTGCCTGGGGGTAACTGAAGCTTTCTTT.

The V gene is TRBV10-1, the J gene TRBJ2-3; possible D gene TRBD2, 6 bases. V was trimmed by 3 bases and J by 1 base, leaving 11 bases between them. Germline CDR1 is WNHNN and CDR2 is SYGVQD (reference sequence). The CDR3 loop spans 15 amino acids. The CDR3 DNA reads as TGCGCCAGCAGTGATTCATCTAGCGGCACAGATACGCAGTATTTT. This codes for CASSDSSSGTDTQYF.

With respect to this clone: Other DNA sequences of this sample code for an identical CDR3. V gene TRBV18 combines with J gene TRBJ1-5; TRBD1 might be the D (5 bases). Germline V lookup: CDR1 KGHSH, CDR2 LQKENI. V lost 2 bases and J lost 6, with 5 bases in between. CDR3 size: 12 residues. The CDR3: CASSPGTQPQHF. The CDR3 nucleotides read TGTGCCAGCTCACCAGGGACTCAGCCCCAGCATTTT.

The chain combines TRBV10-3 with TRBJ2-7; a possible D gene is TRBD2 (6 bases). Trimming took 6 bases from V and 0 from J, leaving 30 bases between them. The CDR3 has 20 residues. CDR1 is ENHRY and CDR2 is SYGVKD in the germline V gene. CDR3 coding DNA: TGTGCCATCAGACCCCATTACCTAGCGAGTGGGCTCTGGTCCTCCTACGAGCAGTACTTC. Amino acid sequence: CAIRPHYLASGLWSSYEQYF.

V gene TRBV14 combines with J gene TRBJ1-1; the D is unclear. Per germline, CDR1 SGHDN and CDR2 FVKESK. This CDR3 spans 15 amino acids. V dropped 4 bases and J dropped 1 base, with 13 bases sitting between them. The CDR3 sequence: CASSLLLAGNTEAFF. In DNA, the CDR3 is TGTGCCAGCAGCCTTCTTTTGGCCGGGAACACTGAAGCTTTCTTT.

The chain has TRBV5-1 and TRBJ1-3; D gene uncertain. The CDR3 spans 16 residues. The V gene's germline CDR1 is SGHRS and CDR2 YFSETQ. Trimming took off 0 bases at V and 3 bases at J, with 13 bases between the two ends. The CDR3 nucleotides are TGCGCCAGCAGCTTGGCCCTAGGGAATAATGGAAACACCATATATTTT. Amino acids: CASSLALGNNGNTIYF.

In this sample, this clone turned up once. The chain carries TRBV6-5 and TRBJ1-5; TRBD1 matches 8 bases. With 0 bases clipped from V and 8 bases from J, the junction kept 6 bases outside the gene matches. The CDR3 is made up of 15 amino acids. Germline assignment: CDR1 MNHEY and CDR2 SVGAGI. The CDR3 protein is CASSYSNRGREPQHF. CDR3 sequence (DNA): TGTGCCAGCAGTTACTCGAACAGGGGGAGGGAGCCCCAGCATTTT.

The chain has TRBV28 and TRBJ2-7, with TRBD2 matching over 13 bases. This CDR3 spans 17 amino acids. Looked up from germline, CDR1 is MDHEN and CDR2 is SYDVKM. V was clipped by 6 bases and J by 7 bases; unmatched bases: 15. The CDR3 loop reads CASRVTSGTSGIGEQYF. The CDR3 region has the DNA TGTGCCAGCAGAGTTACTTCCGGGACTAGCGGGATTGGTGAGCAGTACTTC.